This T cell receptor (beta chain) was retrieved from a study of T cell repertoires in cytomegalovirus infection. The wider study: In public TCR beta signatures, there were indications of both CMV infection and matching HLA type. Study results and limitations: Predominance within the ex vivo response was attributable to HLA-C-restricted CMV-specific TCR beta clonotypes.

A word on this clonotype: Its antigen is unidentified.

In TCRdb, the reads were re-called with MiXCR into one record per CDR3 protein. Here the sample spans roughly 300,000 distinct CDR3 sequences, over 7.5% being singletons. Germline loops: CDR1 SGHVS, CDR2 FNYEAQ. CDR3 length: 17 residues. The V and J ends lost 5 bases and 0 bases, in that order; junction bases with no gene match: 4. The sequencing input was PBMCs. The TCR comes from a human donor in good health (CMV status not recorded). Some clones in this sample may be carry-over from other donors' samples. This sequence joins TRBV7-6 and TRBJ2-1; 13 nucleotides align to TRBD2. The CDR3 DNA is TGTGCCAGCAGCCGGACTAGCGGGGGTAGCTCCTACAATGAGCAGTTCTTC. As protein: CASSRTSGGSSYNEQFF.